This note documents a single TCR beta chain sequence. Antigen: not known. The V gene's germline CDR1 is MNHNS and CDR2 SASEGT. This CDR3 spans 15 amino acids. Trimming shortened V by 5 bases and J by 3 bases, and 17 bases separated the two germline ends. From the 5' RACE reads, TCRdb called clonotypes with MiXCR, one entry per CDR3 protein. The data show hundreds of thousands of distinct CDR3 sequences, under 9% seen once. This record belongs to a study of identical twins. Whole-study results and caveats: Within beta out-of-frame sequences, the excess sharing observed between twins was weaker.

This sample was also put to use in a study of yellow fever vaccine responses in identical twins.

Sequenced: PBMCs. This chain links TRBV6-1 with TRBJ2-7; TRBD1 might be the D (6 bases). This TCR derives from a young woman in good health. In DNA, the CDR3 is TGTGCCAGCAGTCGGGACACTTCGATAAACTACGAGCAGTACTTC. This gives the protein CASSRDTSINYEQYF.